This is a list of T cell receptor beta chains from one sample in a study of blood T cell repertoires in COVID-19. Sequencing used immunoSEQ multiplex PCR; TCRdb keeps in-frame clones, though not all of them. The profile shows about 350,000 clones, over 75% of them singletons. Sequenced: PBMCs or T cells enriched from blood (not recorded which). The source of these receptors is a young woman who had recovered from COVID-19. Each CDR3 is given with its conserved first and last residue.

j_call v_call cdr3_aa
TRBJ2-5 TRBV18 CASSPPGQETQYF
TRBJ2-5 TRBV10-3 CAISGTSGGGTQYF
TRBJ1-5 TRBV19 CASTTSRLEQPQHF
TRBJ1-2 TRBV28 CASIPSGHPNGYTF
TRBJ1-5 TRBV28 CASNRDRGNQPQHF
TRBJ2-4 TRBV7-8 CASSLGPGGELAKNIQYF
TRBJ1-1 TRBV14 CASSHPGLMNTEAFF
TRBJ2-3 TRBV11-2 CASSFIPSGGADTQYF
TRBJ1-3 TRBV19 CASSRTGSGNTIYF
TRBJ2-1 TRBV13 CASSSLAAYNEQFF